This T cell receptor beta chain is from a study of blood T cell repertoires in COVID-19. Study context: Sources were T cells, B-cell-depleted T cells, or PBMCs; the material itself was cDNA or gDNA.

V was shortened by 6 bases and J by 2 bases, with 8 bases between the two germline ends. Germline CDR1 is MNHEY and CDR2 is SVGAGI. The CDR3 has 13 residues. Generated by immunoSEQ multiplex PCR, the TCRdb table keeps only in-frame clones and is missing some. The data show 250,000 to 350,000 clones, around 92% seen once. V and J are TRBV6-5 and TRBJ2-1; maybe TRBD1 (6 bases). The specimen sequenced was peripheral blood. This clonotype originated in a man between 18 and 35 years old who had recovered from COVID-19. The CDR3 sequence: CASRGQPYNEQFF. The CDR3 DNA follows: TGTGCCAGCAGAGGACAGCCCTACAATGAGCAGTTCTTC.